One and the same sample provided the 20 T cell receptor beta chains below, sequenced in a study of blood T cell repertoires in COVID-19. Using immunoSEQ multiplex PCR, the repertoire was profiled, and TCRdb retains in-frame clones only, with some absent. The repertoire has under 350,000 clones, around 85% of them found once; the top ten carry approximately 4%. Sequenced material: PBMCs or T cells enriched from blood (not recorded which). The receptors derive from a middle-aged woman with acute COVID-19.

The CDR3 reads CASSLADSYYEQYF. CDR3 coding DNA: TGTGCCAGCAGTTTAGCGGACAGTTACTACGAGCAGTACTTC. This chain uses TRBV27 with TRBJ2-7; possibly TRBD1 for D (6 bases). Trimming took 2 bases from V and 3 from J, leaving 11 bases between them. Germline V gene data show CDR1 as MNHEY and CDR2 as SMNVEV (reference sequence). The CDR3 runs to 14 residues.

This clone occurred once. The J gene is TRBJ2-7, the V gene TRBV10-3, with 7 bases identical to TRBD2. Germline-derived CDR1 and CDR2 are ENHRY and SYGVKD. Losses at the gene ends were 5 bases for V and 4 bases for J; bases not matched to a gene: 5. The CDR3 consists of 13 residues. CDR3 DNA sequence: TGTGCCATCAGTCCAGCGGGAAGTTACGAGCAGTACTTC. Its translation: CAISPAGSYEQYF.

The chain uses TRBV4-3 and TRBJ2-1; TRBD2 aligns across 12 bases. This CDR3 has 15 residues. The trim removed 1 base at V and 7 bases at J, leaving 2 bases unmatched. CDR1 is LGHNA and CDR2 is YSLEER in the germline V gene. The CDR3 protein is CASSQASGGANEQFF. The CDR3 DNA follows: TGCGCCAGCAGCCAAGCTAGCGGGGGGGCAAATGAGCAGTTCTTC.

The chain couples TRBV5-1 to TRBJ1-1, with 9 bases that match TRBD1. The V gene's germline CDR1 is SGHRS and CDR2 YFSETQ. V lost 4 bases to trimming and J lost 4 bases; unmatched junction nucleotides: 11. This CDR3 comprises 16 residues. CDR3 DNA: TGCGCCAGCAGCCCAGGGACAGGGTCTTTCGGCACTGAAGCTTTCTTT. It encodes CASSPGTGSFGTEAFF.

The CDR3, as DNA: TGCGCCAGCAGCTTACAGGGGCCCTCCTACAATGAGCAGTTCTTC. It specifies CASSLQGPSYNEQFF. The rearrangement joins TRBV5-1 to TRBJ2-1; the match to TRBD1 covers 7 bases. There are 15 residues in the CDR3. Germline loops: CDR1 SGHRS, CDR2 YFSETQ. J lost 0 bases, V lost 2 bases, and 2 bases had no gene match.

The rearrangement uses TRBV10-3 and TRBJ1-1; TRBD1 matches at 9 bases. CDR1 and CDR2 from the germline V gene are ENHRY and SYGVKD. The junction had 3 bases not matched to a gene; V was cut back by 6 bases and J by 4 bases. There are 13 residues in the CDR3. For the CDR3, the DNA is TGTGCCATCAGGACAGGGGGGAGCACTGAAGCTTTCTTT. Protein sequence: CAIRTGGSTEAFF.

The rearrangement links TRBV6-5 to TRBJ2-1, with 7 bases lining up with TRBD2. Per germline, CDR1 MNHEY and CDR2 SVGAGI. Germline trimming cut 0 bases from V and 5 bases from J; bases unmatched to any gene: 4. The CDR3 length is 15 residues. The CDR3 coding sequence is TGTGCCAGCAGTTACTCGATTAGCGGGCACAATGAGCAGTTCTTC. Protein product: CASSYSISGHNEQFF.

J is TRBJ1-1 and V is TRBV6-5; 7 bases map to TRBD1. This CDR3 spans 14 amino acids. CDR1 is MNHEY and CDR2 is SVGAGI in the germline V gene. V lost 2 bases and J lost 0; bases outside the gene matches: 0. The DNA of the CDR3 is TGTGCCAGCAGTTACGACAGGGTGAACACTGAAGCTTTCTTT. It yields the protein CASSYDRVNTEAFF.

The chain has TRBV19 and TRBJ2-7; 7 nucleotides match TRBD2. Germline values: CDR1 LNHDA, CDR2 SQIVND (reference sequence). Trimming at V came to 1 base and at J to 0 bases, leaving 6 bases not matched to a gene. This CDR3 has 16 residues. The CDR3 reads CASSIGLGLTSYEQYF. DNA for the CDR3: TGTGCCAGTAGTATAGGCTTGGGACTAACCTCCTACGAGCAGTACTTC. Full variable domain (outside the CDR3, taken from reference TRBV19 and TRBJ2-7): DGGITQSPKYLFRKEGQNVTLSCEQNLNHDAMYWYRQDPGQGLRLIYYSQIVNDFQKGDIAEGYSVSREKKESFPLTVTSAQKNPTAFYLCASSIGLGLTSYEQYFGPGTRLTVT.

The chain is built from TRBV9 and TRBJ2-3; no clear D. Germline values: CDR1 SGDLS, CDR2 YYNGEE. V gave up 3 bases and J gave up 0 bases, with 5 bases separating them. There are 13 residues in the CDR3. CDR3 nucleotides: TGTGCCAGCAGCGGCTATAGCACAGATACGCAGTATTTT. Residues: CASSGYSTDTQYF.

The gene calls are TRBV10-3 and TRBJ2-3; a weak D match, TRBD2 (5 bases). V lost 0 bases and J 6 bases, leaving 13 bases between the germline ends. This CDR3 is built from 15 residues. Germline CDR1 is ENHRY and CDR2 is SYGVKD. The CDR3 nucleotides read TGTGCCATCAGTGAGTCCGGAGAGGGCCGCGATACGCAGTATTTT. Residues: CAISESGEGRDTQYF.

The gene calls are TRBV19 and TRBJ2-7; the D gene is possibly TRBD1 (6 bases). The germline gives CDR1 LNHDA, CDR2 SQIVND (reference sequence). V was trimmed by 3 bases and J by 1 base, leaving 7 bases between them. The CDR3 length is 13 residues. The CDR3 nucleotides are TGTGCCAGTAGTATCGGACAGTCCTACGAGCAGTACTTC. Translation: CASSIGQSYEQYF.

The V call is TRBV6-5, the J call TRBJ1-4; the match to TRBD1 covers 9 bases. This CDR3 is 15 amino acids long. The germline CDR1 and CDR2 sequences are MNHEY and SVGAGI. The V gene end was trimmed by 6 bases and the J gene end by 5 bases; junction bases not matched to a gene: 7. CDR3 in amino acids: CASSPITGGNEKLFF. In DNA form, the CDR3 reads TGTGCCAGCAGCCCAATAACAGGGGGCAATGAAAAACTGTTTTTT.

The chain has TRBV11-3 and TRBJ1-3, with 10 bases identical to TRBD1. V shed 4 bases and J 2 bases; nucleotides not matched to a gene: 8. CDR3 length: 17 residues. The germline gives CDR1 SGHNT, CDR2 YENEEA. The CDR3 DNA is TGTGCCAGCAGCTCTCACGGGACAGGGGAGCCTGGAAACACCATATATTTT. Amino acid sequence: CASSSHGTGEPGNTIYF.

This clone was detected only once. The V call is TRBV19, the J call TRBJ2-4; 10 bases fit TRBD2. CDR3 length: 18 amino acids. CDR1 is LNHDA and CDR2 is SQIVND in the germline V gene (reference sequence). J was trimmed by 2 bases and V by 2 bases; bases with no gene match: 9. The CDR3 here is CASSIFSTSGYTKNIQYF. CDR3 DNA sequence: TGTGCCAGTAGTATATTTTCGACTAGCGGGTATACCAAAAACATTCAGTACTTC. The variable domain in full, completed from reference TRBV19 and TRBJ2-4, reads DGGITQSPKYLFRKEGQNVTLSCEQNLNHDAMYWYRQDPGQGLRLIYYSQIVNDFQKGDIAEGYSVSREKKESFPLTVTSAQKNPTAFYLCASSIFSTSGYTKNIQYFGAGTRLSVL.

The CDR3 sequence is CSGRRTGTSYDTQYF. The CDR3 coding sequence is TGCAGCGGCCGGCGAACCGGGACTAGCTACGATACGCAGTATTTT. This sequence joins TRBV29-1 and TRBJ2-3; 9 positions match TRBD2. J gave up 6 bases and V 7 bases, and 14 bases lay outside the gene matches. Germline V gene sequence: CDR1 SQVTM, CDR2 ANQGSEA. The CDR3 runs to 15 residues.

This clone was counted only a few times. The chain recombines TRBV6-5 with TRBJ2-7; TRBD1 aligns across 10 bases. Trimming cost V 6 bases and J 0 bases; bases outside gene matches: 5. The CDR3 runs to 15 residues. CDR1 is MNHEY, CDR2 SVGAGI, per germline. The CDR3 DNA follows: TGTGCCAGCAGCCCCCGGGACAGGGGCTCCTACGAGCAGTACTTC. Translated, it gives CASSPRDRGSYEQYF.

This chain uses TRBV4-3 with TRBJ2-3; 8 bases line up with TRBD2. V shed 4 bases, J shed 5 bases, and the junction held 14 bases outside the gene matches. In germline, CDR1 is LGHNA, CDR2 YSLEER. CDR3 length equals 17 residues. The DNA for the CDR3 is TGCGCCAGCAGCCTAAGAGTGGGACTAGGTCTAGTAGATACGCAGTATTTT. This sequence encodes CASSLRVGLGLVDTQYF.

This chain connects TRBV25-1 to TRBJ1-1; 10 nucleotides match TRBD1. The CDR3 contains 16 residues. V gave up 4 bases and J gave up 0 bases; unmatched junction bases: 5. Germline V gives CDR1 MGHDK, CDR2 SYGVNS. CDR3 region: CASSAWTGGLNTEAFF. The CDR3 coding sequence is TGTGCCAGCAGTGCTTGGACAGGGGGATTGAACACTGAAGCTTTCTTT.

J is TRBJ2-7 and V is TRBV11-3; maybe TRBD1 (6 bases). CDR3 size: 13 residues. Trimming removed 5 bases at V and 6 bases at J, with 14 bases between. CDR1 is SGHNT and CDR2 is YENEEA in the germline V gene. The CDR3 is CASSQKGQSEQYF. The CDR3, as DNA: TGTGCCAGCAGCCAGAAAGGACAGTCCGAGCAGTACTTC.